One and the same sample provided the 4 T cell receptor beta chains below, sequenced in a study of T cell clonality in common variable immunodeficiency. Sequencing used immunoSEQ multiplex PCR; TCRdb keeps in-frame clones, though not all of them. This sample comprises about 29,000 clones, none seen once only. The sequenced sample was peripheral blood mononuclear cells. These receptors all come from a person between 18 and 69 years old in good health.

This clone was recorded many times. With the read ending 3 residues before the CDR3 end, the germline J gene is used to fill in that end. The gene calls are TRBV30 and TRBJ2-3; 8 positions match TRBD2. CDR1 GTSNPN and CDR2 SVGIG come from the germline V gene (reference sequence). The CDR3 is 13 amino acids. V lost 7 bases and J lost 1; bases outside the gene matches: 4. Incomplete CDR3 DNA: TGTGCCTTGAATAGCGGGGGCACAGATACG. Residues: CALNSGGTDT. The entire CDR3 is CALNSGGTDTQYF.

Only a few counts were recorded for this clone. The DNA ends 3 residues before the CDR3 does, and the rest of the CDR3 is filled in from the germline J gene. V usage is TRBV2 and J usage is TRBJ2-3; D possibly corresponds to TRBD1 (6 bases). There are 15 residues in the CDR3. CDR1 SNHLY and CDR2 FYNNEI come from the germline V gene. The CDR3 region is CASSYREGSNQPQYF. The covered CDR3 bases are TGTGCCAGCAGTTACAGGGAAGGAAGCAATCAGCCG.

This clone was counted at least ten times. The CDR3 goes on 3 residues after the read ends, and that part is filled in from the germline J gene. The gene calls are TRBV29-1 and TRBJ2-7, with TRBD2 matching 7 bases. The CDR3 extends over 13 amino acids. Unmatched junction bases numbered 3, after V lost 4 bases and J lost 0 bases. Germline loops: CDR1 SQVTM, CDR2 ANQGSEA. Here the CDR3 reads CSVVGGISYEQYF. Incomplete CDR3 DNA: TGCAGCGTTGTCGGGGGGATCTCCTACGAG.

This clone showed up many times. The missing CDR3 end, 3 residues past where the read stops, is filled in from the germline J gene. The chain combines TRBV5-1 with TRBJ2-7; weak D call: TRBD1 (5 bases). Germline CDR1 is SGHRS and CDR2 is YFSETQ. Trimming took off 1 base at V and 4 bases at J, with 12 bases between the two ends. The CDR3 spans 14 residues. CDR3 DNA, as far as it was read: TGCGCCAGCAGCTTGAGCAGGGTAGGTTACGAG. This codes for CASSLSRVGYE. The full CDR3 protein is CASSLSRVGYEQYF.